These 15 T cell receptor beta chains originate from one sample sequenced in a study of cytomegalovirus exposure and HLA in healthy donors. TCRdb's copy holds only in-frame clones and misses some; the assay was immunoSEQ multiplex PCR. The sample has about 240,000 clones, approximately 87% seen once; the top ten hold less than 3%. Sequencing was carried out using PBMCs. These receptors were collected from a man aged 18 to 29 in good health and CMV-seronegative.

The chain links TRBV7-9 to TRBJ1-5; TRBD1 matches 8 bases. The CDR3 has 19 residues. With V trimmed by 4 bases and J by 4 bases, 18 bases remained unmatched. Germline V gene sequence: CDR1 SEHNR, CDR2 FQNEAQ (reference sequence). CDR3 residues: CASSSTYTRPGQANQPQHF. The DNA of the CDR3 is TGTGCCAGCAGCTCTACATACACTCGCCCGGGACAGGCAAATCAGCCCCAGCATTTT.

The chain uses TRBV28 and TRBJ2-1, with 9 bases identical to TRBD2. Germline V CDR1 and CDR2: MDHEN, SYDVKM. Unmatched junction bases numbered 10, after V lost 8 bases and J lost 2 bases. CDR3 length: 16 amino acids. The CDR3 spells CASRGGRGLAYNEQFF. The CDR3, as DNA: TGTGCCAGCCGTGGCGGGAGGGGGTTGGCCTACAATGAGCAGTTCTTC.

In nucleotides, the CDR3 is TGTGCCAGCAGTTCCAACCCGACTGTTAGCAATCAGCCCCAGCATTTT. It yields the protein CASSSNPTVSNQPQHF. The J gene is TRBJ1-5, the V gene TRBV28; D is undetermined. Germline loops: CDR1 MDHEN, CDR2 SYDVKM. Trimming removed 4 bases from V and 0 bases from J, with 13 bases in between. The CDR3 sequence is 16 residues long.

The chain employs TRBV4-2 and TRBJ2-7, with TRBD2 matching 8 bases. CDR3 length: 17 residues. Looked up from germline, CDR1 is LGHNA and CDR2 is YNFKEQ. V dropped 0 bases and J dropped 2; count of bases not matched to a gene: 9. The CDR3 sequence: CASSQDLGGRLTYEQYF. CDR3 DNA sequence: TGTGCCAGCAGCCAAGATCTCGGCGGGAGGCTTACCTACGAGCAGTACTTC.

The rearrangement joins TRBV10-3 to TRBJ1-2; 7 bases are a match to TRBD1. The CDR3 extends over 14 amino acids. The trim removed 10 bases at V and 3 bases at J, leaving 11 bases unmatched. In germline, CDR1 is ENHRY, CDR2 SYGVKD. The CDR3, as DNA: TGTGCCACCCAGGGGGGCGGTACTTACTATGGCTACACCTTC. Protein product: CATQGGGTYYGYTF.

The rearrangement joins TRBV5-1 to TRBJ2-1; D may be TRBD1 (6 bases). Trimming left V 4 bases short and J 3 bases short, with 11 bases between. Germline V gene lookup returns CDR1 SGHRS and CDR2 YFSETQ. CDR3 size: 14 residues. CDR3 sequence: CASSEGQLYNEQFF. In DNA form, the CDR3 reads TGCGCCAGCAGCGAAGGACAGCTCTACAATGAGCAGTTCTTC.

The chain uses TRBV5-1 and TRBJ2-5, with TRBD1 as a possible D gene (6 bases). Germline V CDR1 and CDR2: SGHRS, YFSETQ. The CDR3 sequence is 15 residues long. Deletions cut 0 bases from V and 2 bases from J, with 11 bases between. The CDR3 sequence is CASSLGDTGQETQYF. The CDR3 bases are TGCGCCAGCAGCTTGGGGGATACAGGGCAAGAGACCCAGTACTTC.

V usage is TRBV7-2 and J usage is TRBJ2-2; possible D gene TRBD1, 6 bases. V shed 1 base and J shed 6 bases, with 9 bases lying between them. There are 14 residues in the CDR3. Germline V gene lookup returns CDR1 SGHTA and CDR2 FQGNSA. This chain's CDR3 is CASSLGQGSGELFF. DNA of the CDR3: TGTGCCAGCAGCTTAGGCCAGGGGTCCGGGGAGCTGTTTTTT.

The chain has TRBV2 and TRBJ1-2; 11 nucleotides match TRBD1. Germline CDR1 reads SNHLY; CDR2 reads FYNNEI. The CDR3 has 13 residues. V dropped 4 bases and J dropped 9; count of bases not matched to a gene: 4. This CDR3 reads CASSVGTGGRYTF. The CDR3 nucleotides read TGTGCCAGCAGTGTCGGGACAGGGGGACGCTACACCTTC.

This chain links TRBV7-9 with TRBJ1-1; D call uncertain. Germline-derived CDR1 and CDR2 are SEHNR and FQNEAQ (reference sequence). With 5 bases removed from V and 10 bases from J, the gap between germline ends came to 14 bases. This CDR3 region has 12 residues. The CDR3 loop is CASSPNRFLAFF. As DNA, the CDR3 is TGTGCCAGCAGCCCTAACCGGTTTTTAGCTTTCTTT.

V usage is TRBV5-1 and J usage is TRBJ1-1; D ambiguous. The CDR3 totals 15 residues. The V end lost 2 bases, the J end lost 3 bases, and 14 bases lay between the germline ends. The germline gives CDR1 SGHRS, CDR2 YFSETQ. Written as DNA, the CDR3 is TGCGCCAGCAGCTTCACGGGAGCTGATGACACTGAAGCTTTCTTT. Translating it yields CASSFTGADDTEAFF.

The chain carries TRBV27 and TRBJ2-7, with a weak D call TRBD2 (6 bases). The germline V gene encodes CDR1 MNHEY and CDR2 SMNVEV (reference sequence). V lost 6 bases, J lost 0 bases, and 15 bases lay in between. This CDR3 is 15 amino acids long. CDR3 in DNA: TGTGCCAGCAGGAAGTTGGGGGGAACCTCCTACGAGCAGTACTTC. Its translation is CASRKLGGTSYEQYF.

The gene calls are TRBV7-9 and TRBJ2-2, with a tentative D call TRBD2 (6 bases). Per the germline V gene, CDR1 is SEHNR and CDR2 is FQNEAQ (reference sequence). The CDR3 is 16 residues long. V was shortened by 5 bases and J by 2 bases, with 15 bases between the two germline ends. The CDR3 DNA follows: TGTGCCAGCAGCCTAATGGGGGGACTTAACACCGGGGAGCTGTTTTTT. Its protein product is CASSLMGGLNTGELFF.

This clone was seen only once. The chain links TRBV7-8 to TRBJ1-1; TRBD1 matches 7 bases. The germline V gene encodes CDR1 SGHVS and CDR2 FQNEAQ. This CDR3 region has 17 residues. V was clipped by 0 bases and J by 0 bases; unmatched bases: 7. The CDR3 DNA follows: TGTGCCAGCAGCTTAGCCAACTTGGACAGGTTGAACACTGAAGCTTTCTTT. Translated, it gives CASSLANLDRLNTEAFF.

The rearrangement uses TRBV19 and TRBJ1-2; 8 bases are a match to TRBD1. CDR1 LNHDA and CDR2 SQIVND come from the germline V gene (reference sequence). CDR3 size: 13 residues. Trimming removed 5 bases from V and 7 bases from J; junction bases left unmatched: 6. The CDR3 protein is CASSLRTGSGYTF. Here the CDR3 DNA reads TGTGCCAGTAGTCTTCGGACAGGGTCTGGCTACACCTTC.